These 20 T cell receptor beta chains were sequenced from one sample in a study of tissue-resident memory T cells in lung cancer (dated by TCRdb to between 2018 and 2021). Findings and caveats that apply to the study as a whole: Per patient, the most expanded clonotype made up an average of around 20% of sequenced TRM cells, a finding that suggests expansion of a single tumor antigen-specific clone.

No antigen has been identified for these receptors. Using a BD FACSAria-II, CD8+ T cells were sorted according to CD103 expression straight into ice-cold TRIzol LS reagent. The sequencing machine was an Illumina MiSeq. Unique molecular identifiers were incorporated into the TCR sequencing libraries, and TruSeq single indexes were used for indexing. TCRdb trimmed public reads at Q25 via fastp, called clones via MiXCR and kept in-frame beta chains. Rows matching on CDR3 protein sequence are summarized as one entry with the most common DNA and genes. The sample table contains about 280 distinct CDR3 sequences; only one count was recorded for roughly 19% of them. The top ten clonotypes cover around 68% of the sample. Material for sequencing was CD103+ CD8+ T cells from lung tumor tissue. Taken with the paper, the label for cell subset or site translates to: tissue-resident memory (TRM) CD8+ CTLs. These receptors were obtained from a human donor with treatment-naive lung cancer (subtype not recorded).

This clonotype was counted a few times. The rearrangement links TRBV2 to TRBJ2-2, with 8 bases fitting TRBD1. Germline CDR1 SNHLY, CDR2 FYNNEI. This CDR3 is built from 17 residues. Losses at the gene ends were 7 bases for V and 3 bases for J; bases not matched to a gene: 13. In nucleotides, the CDR3 is TGTGCCAGCAACTTAGCTGTCGGACAGGGTGACACCGGGGAGCTGTTTTTT. Protein sequence: CASNLAVGQGDTGELFF.

This clonotype is labeled medium-sized. The CDR3 DNA reads as TGTGCCAGCAGCAAAGGACAGGGGTCCTACGAGCAGTACTTC. Amino acids: CASSKGQGSYEQYF. The chain employs TRBV5-6 and TRBJ2-7; 9 nucleotides match TRBD1. Losses at the gene ends were 4 bases for V and 1 base for J; bases not matched to a gene: 3. Germline values: CDR1 SGHDT, CDR2 YYEEEE. The CDR3 is 14 residues long.

By sample share, this clonotype is medium-sized. The rearrangement links TRBV11-2 to TRBJ1-5; 8 nucleotides agree with TRBD1. The germline gives CDR1 SGHAT, CDR2 FQNNGV. Trimming took 5 bases from V and 5 from J; bases not matched to a gene: 5. The CDR3 runs 14 residues. CDR3 DNA: TGTGCCAGCAGCGAGGGGACAGGCTATCAGCCCCAGCATTTT. Translation: CASSEGTGYQPQHF.

By share, this clonotype counts as hyperexpanded. A read error may produce the germline difference seen at one junction end. This chain connects TRBV5-1 to TRBJ2-3; D is tentatively TRBD1 or TRBD2 (5 bases each). In germline, CDR1 is SGHRS, CDR2 YFSETQ. The CDR3 is 14 residues long. The CDR3 bases are TGTGCCAGCAGCCAAACTGCAGGGAGAGATACGCAGTATTTT. Its protein is CASSQTAGRDTQYF.

The chain couples TRBV12-3 or TRBV12-4 to TRBJ2-5, with D uncertain. There are 14 residues in the CDR3. V lost 2 bases to trimming and J lost 0 bases, with 7 bases between them. Written as DNA, the CDR3 is TGTGCCAGCAGTTTAAAGCGTTACCAAGAGACCCAGTACTTC. Translating it yields CASSLKRYQETQYF.

V is TRBV10-3 and J is TRBJ1-5, with TRBD1 identical over 9 bases. CDR3 size: 20 residues. Per germline, CDR1 ENHRY and CDR2 SYGVKD. Germline trimming cut 3 bases from V and 3 bases from J; bases unmatched to any gene: 18. The CDR3 DNA follows: TGTGCCATCAGTGACGACCGGGACAGGGATGGATTCCGATACAATCAGCCCCAGCATTTT. As protein: CAISDDRDRDGFRYNQPQHF.

This clonotype is large (0.1 to 1%) by share. V and J are TRBV12-3 or TRBV12-4 and TRBJ2-2; D is unclear. The CDR3 loop spans 15 amino acids. V lost 3 bases and J lost 4, with 12 bases in between. The CDR3 sequence is CASSFGPFGTGELFF. In DNA form, the CDR3 reads TGTGCCAGCAGTTTTGGTCCGTTTGGCACCGGGGAGCTGTTTTTT.

The V gene is TRBV12-3 or TRBV12-4, the J gene TRBJ2-1; TRBD2 aligns across 8 bases. V trimming: 6 bases; J trimming: 9 bases; junction bases outside the gene matches: 13. This CDR3 has 15 residues. CDR3 bases: TGTGCCAGCAGCCCCTCCGGGGGGGGAATGGGTGAGCAGTTCTTC. This codes for CASSPSGGGMGEQFF.

This clonotype is deemed medium-sized. The chain has TRBV11-2 and TRBJ2-5; 11 positions match TRBD1. J lost 4 bases, V lost 2 bases, and 9 bases had no gene match. The germline V gene has CDR1 SGHAT and CDR2 FQNNGV. CDR3 length: 17 residues. DNA for the CDR3: TGTGCCAGCAGCTTATTTGAGGACAGGGGGCTAAGAGAGACCCAGTACTTC. Protein: CASSLFEDRGLRETQYF. Using reference TRBV11-2 and TRBJ2-5 for the parts outside the CDR3, the full variable domain is EAGVAQSPRYKIIEKRQSVAFWCNPISGHATLYWYQQILGQGPKLLIQFQNNGVVDDSQLPKDRFSAERLKGVDSTLKIQPAKLEDSAVYLCASSLFEDRGLRETQYFGPGTRLLVL.

The chain is built from TRBV4-1 and TRBJ2-3, with 7 bases fitting TRBD2. The CDR3 consists of 16 residues. V lost 5 bases, J lost 0 bases, and 8 bases stayed unmatched. The V gene's germline CDR1 is MGHRA and CDR2 YSYEKL. The CDR3, as DNA: TGCGCCAGCAGCTATTGGGGGGGGAAGAGCACAGATACGCAGTATTTT. It yields the protein CASSYWGGKSTDTQYF.

This clonotype is labeled as medium-sized (0.01 to 0.1%). The rearrangement joins TRBV5-5 to TRBJ2-7; D is undetermined. Trimming cost V 1 base and J 0 bases, with 5 bases left between them. The CDR3 loop spans 13 amino acids. Germline V gene data show CDR1 as SGHKS and CDR2 as YYEKEE (reference sequence). Here the CDR3 reads CASSLIISYEQYF. In nucleotides, the CDR3 is TGTGCCAGCAGCTTGATAATCTCCTACGAGCAGTACTTC.

The chain carries TRBV11-2 and TRBJ2-7; D uncertain. CDR3 size: 12 residues. Deletions cut 3 bases from V and 0 bases from J, with 3 bases between. The germline V gene encodes CDR1 SGHAT and CDR2 FQNNGV. In nucleotides, the CDR3 is TGTGCCAGCAGCTTGGACTCCTACGAGCAGTACTTC. Translated: CASSLDSYEQYF.

This clonotype is hyperexpanded. The chain links TRBV20-1 to TRBJ2-4; D unresolved. V dropped 5 bases and J dropped 7 bases, with 15 bases sitting between them. Germline assignment: CDR1 DFQATT and CDR2 SNEGSKA (reference sequence). This CDR3 contains 13 residues. The CDR3 protein is CSAPLISWNIQYF. Here the CDR3 DNA reads TGCAGTGCTCCGCTCATCTCCTGGAACATTCAGTACTTC.

This clonotype was observed a few times. Here the CDR3 reads CASMGTGDGYTF. The CDR3 DNA sequence: TGTGCCAGTATGGGGACAGGGGATGGCTACACCTTC. The genes are TRBV19 and TRBJ1-2, with 10 bases aligning to TRBD1. Looked up from germline, CDR1 is LNHDA and CDR2 is SQIVND (reference sequence). V dropped 7 bases and J dropped 6; count of bases not matched to a gene: 2. The CDR3 spans 12 residues. Combining the CDR3 with reference TRBV19 and TRBJ1-2 gives the whole variable domain DGGITQSPKYLFRKEGQNVTLSCEQNLNHDAMYWYRQDPGQGLRLIYYSQIVNDFQKGDIAEGYSVSREKKESFPLTVTSAQKNPTAFYLCASMGTGDGYTFGSGTRLTVV.

This clonotype was detected a few times. The chain combines TRBV7-8 with TRBJ2-3, with D maybe TRBD1 (6 bases). The germline gives CDR1 SGHVS, CDR2 FQNEAQ. With 7 bases removed from V and 1 base from J, the gap between germline ends came to 9 bases. This CDR3 has 13 residues. The CDR3, as DNA: TGTGCCAGCACCCACAGGGGCACAGATACGCAGTATTTT. Amino acid sequence: CASTHRGTDTQYF.

This clonotype is labeled as medium-sized. The chain recombines TRBV5-6 with TRBJ2-7, with D maybe TRBD2 (7 bases). Germline V lookup: CDR1 SGHDT, CDR2 YYEEEE. V shed 4 bases and J shed 0 bases, with 17 bases lying between them. CDR3 length: 16 residues. The CDR3 region has the DNA TGTGCCAGCAGCCCCGATGGCGGGGGCTTCTCCTACGAGCAGTACTTC. It specifies CASSPDGGGFSYEQYF.

The chain joins TRBV3-1 to TRBJ2-1; maybe TRBD1 (5 bases). The CDR3 spans 15 residues. CDR1 LGHDT and CDR2 YNNKEL come from the germline V gene (reference sequence). Trimming shortened V by 9 bases and J by 5 bases, and 20 bases separated the two germline ends. The CDR3 nucleotides are TGTGCCAGAAGAAAAGATTCAGGGATGAACAATGAGCAGTTCTTC. The encoded protein is CARRKDSGMNNEQFF.

Worth noting for this clonotype: This probably arose from a read error, given a far larger clone one base away. This chain connects TRBV12-3 or TRBV12-4 to TRBJ1-1; D gene uncertain. CDR3 length equals 11 residues. Trimming shortened V by 4 bases and J by 5 bases, and 5 bases separated the two germline ends. CDR3 nucleotides: TGTGCCAGCAGTTGTGGAACTGAAGCTTTCTTT. Translation gives CASSCGTEAFF.

This clonotype is judged hyperexpanded. The chain carries TRBV6-7 and TRBJ1-2; D is uncertain. TRBV6-7 is filed as an ORF, its function uncertain. With 0 bases removed from V and 1 base from J, the gap between germline ends came to 12 bases. This CDR3 has 16 residues. DNA for the CDR3: TGTGCCAGCAGTTACTCGGATCACCGTCTTAACTATGGCTACACCTTC. Translation gives CASSYSDHRLNYGYTF.

The V gene is TRBV4-1, the J gene TRBJ2-5; D possibly corresponds to TRBD2 (5 bases). Germline CDR1 and CDR2: MGHRA and YSYEKL. Trimming took off 4 bases at V and 5 bases at J, with 5 bases between the two ends. CDR3 length: 11 residues. DNA of the CDR3: TGCGCCAGCAGCCGAGGGGAGACCCAGTACTTC. Residues: CASSRGETQYF.